This T cell receptor beta chain is from a study of blood T cell repertoires in COVID-19. Study background: Samples came from the United States, Italy and Spain, spanning acute and convalescent COVID-19. PBMCs, B-cell-depleted T cells, or T cells provided the cDNA or gDNA that made up the material.

How the authors handled the data: Reference gene primer amplification yielded estimated nucleated cell counts. TCRdb's copy holds only in-frame clones and misses some; the assay was immunoSEQ multiplex PCR. V, J and clone size derive from that table, while D and trimming were established from the DNA sequence. The top ten hold 29% of the sample, which has about 150,000 clones, roughly 80% seen once. This CDR3 is 16 amino acids long. Germline lookup yields CDR1 KGHDR and CDR2 SFDVKD. V lost 6 bases and J lost 7, with 20 bases in between. This chain joins TRBV24-1 and TRBJ2-2, with D tentatively TRBD1 (6 bases). Material: peripheral blood. The source is a woman aged 55 to 70 with acute or convalescent COVID-19. The CDR3 sequence: CATSSNQGNRVGELFF. DNA for the CDR3: TGTGCCACCAGTTCGAACCAGGGGAATAGGGTCGGGGAGCTGTTTTTT.